This TCR beta chain comes out of a study of T cells in Graves' hyperthyroidism and ophthalmopathy. Study-level results: The majority of expanded thyroid clonotypes above 0.001 also appeared in blood.

Comments on this clonotype: Its antigen is currently unknown. Given a much more abundant clone one base away, this may be a read error.

There were TCR beta CDR3 regions amplified from RNA transcripts. The HTBI set primed first-round TCR CDR3 RT-PCR. TCRdb recomputed calls from the multiplex PCR reads with MiXCR, one row per CDR3 protein. Seen here are about 660,000 distinct CDR3 sequences, just under 45% observed once, and the top ten hold approximately 6.8%. Per the germline V gene, CDR1 is DFQATT and CDR2 is SNEGSKA (reference sequence). This CDR3 is 12 amino acids long. The receptor was isolated from an adult man with Graves' disease, either hyperthyroidism or ophthalmopathy (not recorded which). The chain has TRBV20-1 and TRBJ2-7; TRBD1 is a possible D gene (6 bases). The sample consisted of peripheral blood or thyroid tissue (not recorded which). The CDR3 reads CSAKDRSYERYF. For the CDR3, the DNA is TGCAGTGCCAAGGACAGATCCTACGAGCGGTACTTC.